This T cell receptor (beta chain) was obtained from a study of shared clonotypes between healthy human individuals. V gave up 7 bases and J gave up 4 bases, with 18 bases separating them. Germline V gene sequence: CDR1 SGHRS, CDR2 YFSETQ. This CDR3 spans 14 amino acids. The table came from immunoSEQ multiplex PCR; TCRdb's copy has only in-frame clones and leaves some out. The sample lists more than 1 million clones; around three quarters were seen once. V is TRBV5-1 and J is TRBJ2-7; no reliable D call. Sequencing was performed on memory CD4+ T cells from PBMCs. Sample subset: CD45RA-negative fraction. The receptor was isolated from a man aged 18 to 29 in good health. Some clones in this sample may be carry-over from other donors' samples. CDR3 sequence reads: CASRNTADLYEQYF. The CDR3 DNA reads as TGCGCCAGCCGCAACACGGCCGACCTTTACGAGCAGTACTTC.